The entry below gives a single T cell receptor beta chain sequence along with its context. The antigen remains unidentified. The data are from a study of graft-versus-host responses after intestinal transplantation. Background on the study: Every one of the recipients received anti-thymocyte globulin induction and afterwards took tacrolimus and steroids for about 3 years.

From germline, CDR1 is DFQATT and CDR2 SNEGSKA (reference sequence). V was trimmed by 2 bases and J by 6 bases, leaving 4 bases between them. CDR3 length equals 10 residues. The method was immunoSEQ multiplex PCR; TCRdb's version includes in-frame clones alone and lacks a portion of them. In the table there are about 97,000 clones, 80% to 95% of which are singletons. Study-level results: Association was observed between peak circulating GvH clone levels and early post-transplant HvG declines. Graft-donor T cell macrochimerism in patients accompanied high graft-versus-host to host-versus-graft clonal ratios in allografts. GvH clones turned up in recipient marrow; some had shown up first in ileum or blood.

The specimen was PBMCs, collected around 68 weeks after intestinal transplant. The chain is built from TRBV20-1 and TRBJ1-2; D uncertain. The TCR comes from a human patient who received an intestinal transplant, so some T cells may come from the graft donor. The DNA for the CDR3 is TGCAGTGCTAGAACTGATGGCTACACCTTC. Its protein product is CSARTDGYTF.